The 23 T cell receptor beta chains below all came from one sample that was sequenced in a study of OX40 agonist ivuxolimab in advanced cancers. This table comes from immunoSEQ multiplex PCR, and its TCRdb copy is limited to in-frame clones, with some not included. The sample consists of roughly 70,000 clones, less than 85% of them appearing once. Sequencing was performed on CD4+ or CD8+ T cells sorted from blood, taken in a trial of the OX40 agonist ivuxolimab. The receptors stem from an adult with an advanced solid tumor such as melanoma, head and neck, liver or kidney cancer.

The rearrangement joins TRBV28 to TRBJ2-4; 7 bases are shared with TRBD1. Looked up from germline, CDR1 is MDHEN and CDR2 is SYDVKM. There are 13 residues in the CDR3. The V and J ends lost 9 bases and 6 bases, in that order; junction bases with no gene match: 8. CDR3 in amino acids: CASTDRVGNIQYF. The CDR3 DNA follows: TGTGCCAGTACTGACAGGGTTGGAAACATTCAGTACTTC. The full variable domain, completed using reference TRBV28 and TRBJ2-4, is DVKVTQSSRYLVKRTGEKVFLECVQDMDHENMFWYRQDPGLGLRLIYFSYDVKMKEKGDIPEGYSVSREKKERFSLILESASTNQTSMYLCASTDRVGNIQYFGAGTRLSVL.

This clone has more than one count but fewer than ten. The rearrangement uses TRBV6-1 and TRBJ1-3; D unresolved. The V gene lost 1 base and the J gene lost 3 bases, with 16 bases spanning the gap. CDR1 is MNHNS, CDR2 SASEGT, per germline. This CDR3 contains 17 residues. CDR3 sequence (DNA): TGTGCCAGCAGTGAAGTTACGGGCCGAAGGATTGGAAACACCATATATTTT. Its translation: CASSEVTGRRIGNTIYF.

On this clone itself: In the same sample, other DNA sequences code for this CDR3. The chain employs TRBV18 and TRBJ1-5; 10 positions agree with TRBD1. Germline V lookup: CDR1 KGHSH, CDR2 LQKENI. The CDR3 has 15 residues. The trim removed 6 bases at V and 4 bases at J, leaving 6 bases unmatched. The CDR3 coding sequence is TGTGCCAGCTCGCCGGACAGGGGGGGGAATCAGCCCCAGCATTTT. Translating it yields CASSPDRGGNQPQHF. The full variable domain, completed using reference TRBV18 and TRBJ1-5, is NAGVMQNPRHLVRRRGQEARLRCSPMKGHSHVYWYRQLPEEGLKFMVYLQKENIIDESGMPKERFSAEFPKEGPSILRIQQVVRGDSAAYFCASSPDRGGNQPQHFGDGTRLSIL.

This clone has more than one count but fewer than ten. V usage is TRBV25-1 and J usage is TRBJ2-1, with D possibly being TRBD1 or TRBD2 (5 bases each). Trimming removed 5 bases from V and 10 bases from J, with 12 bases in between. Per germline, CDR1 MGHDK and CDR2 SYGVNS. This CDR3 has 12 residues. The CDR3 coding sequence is TGTGCCAGCAGTAACGGGGCTCGGGAGCAGTTCTTC. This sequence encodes CASSNGAREQFF.

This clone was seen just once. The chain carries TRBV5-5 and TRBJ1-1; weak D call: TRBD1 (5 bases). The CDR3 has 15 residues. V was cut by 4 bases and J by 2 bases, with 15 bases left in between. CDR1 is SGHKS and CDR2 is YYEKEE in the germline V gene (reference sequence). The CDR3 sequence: CASSPQVWVNTEAFF. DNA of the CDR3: TGTGCCAGCAGCCCACAGGTGTGGGTTAACACTGAAGCTTTCTTT. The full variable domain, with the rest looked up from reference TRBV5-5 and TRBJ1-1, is DAGVTQSPTHLIKTRGQQVTLRCSPISGHKSVSWYQQVLGQGPQFIFQYYEKEERGRGNFPDRFSARQFPNYSSELNVNALLLGDSALYLCASSPQVWVNTEAFFGQGTRLTVV.

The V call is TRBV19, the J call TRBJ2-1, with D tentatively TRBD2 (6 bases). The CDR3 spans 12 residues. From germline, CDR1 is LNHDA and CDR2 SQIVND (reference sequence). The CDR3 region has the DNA TGTGCTACGCTCGGGAGAACGAATGAGCAGTTCTTC. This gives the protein CATLGRTNEQFF. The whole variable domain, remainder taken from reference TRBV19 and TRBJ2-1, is DGGITQSPKYLFRKEGQNVTLSCEQNLNHDAMYWYRQDPGQGLRLIYYSQIVNDFQKGDIAEGYSVSREKKESFPLTVTSAQKNPTAFYLCATLGRTNEQFFGPGTRLTVL.

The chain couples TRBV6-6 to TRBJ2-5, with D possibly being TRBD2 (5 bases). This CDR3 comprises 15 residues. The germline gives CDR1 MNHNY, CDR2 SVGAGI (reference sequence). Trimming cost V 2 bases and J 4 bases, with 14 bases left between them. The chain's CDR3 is CASSYARASGETQYF. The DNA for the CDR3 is TGTGCCAGCAGTTACGCCCGAGCCAGCGGAGAGACCCAGTACTTC.

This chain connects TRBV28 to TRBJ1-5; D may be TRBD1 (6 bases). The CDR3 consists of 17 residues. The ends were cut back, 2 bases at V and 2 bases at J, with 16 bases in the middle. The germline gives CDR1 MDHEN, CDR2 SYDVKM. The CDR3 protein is CASSLGFHRARNQPQHF. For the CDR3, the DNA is TGTGCCAGCAGTTTAGGATTCCACAGGGCTCGCAATCAGCCCCAGCATTTT. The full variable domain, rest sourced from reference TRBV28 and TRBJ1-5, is DVKVTQSSRYLVKRTGEKVFLECVQDMDHENMFWYRQDPGLGLRLIYFSYDVKMKEKGDIPEGYSVSREKKERFSLILESASTNQTSMYLCASSLGFHRARNQPQHFGDGTRLSIL.

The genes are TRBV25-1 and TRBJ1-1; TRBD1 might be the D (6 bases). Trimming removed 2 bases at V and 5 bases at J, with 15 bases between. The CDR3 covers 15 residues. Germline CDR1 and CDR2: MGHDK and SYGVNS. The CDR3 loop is CASSEQGGRGTEAFF. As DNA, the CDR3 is TGTGCCAGCAGTGAACAAGGGGGGCGCGGGACTGAAGCTTTCTTT.

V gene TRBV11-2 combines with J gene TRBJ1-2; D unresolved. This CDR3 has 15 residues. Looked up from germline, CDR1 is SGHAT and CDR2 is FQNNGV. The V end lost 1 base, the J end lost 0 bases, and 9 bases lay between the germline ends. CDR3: CASSLGIQPNYGYTF. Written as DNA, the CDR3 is TGTGCCAGCAGCTTAGGAATACAGCCTAACTATGGCTACACCTTC.

CDR3 in amino acids: CASSLTRQGILGYTF. CDR3 DNA sequence: TGTGCCAGCTCACTTACCCGACAGGGCATTCTGGGCTACACCTTC. The rearrangement links TRBV18 to TRBJ1-2; 7 nucleotides agree with TRBD1. The V gene's germline CDR1 is KGHSH and CDR2 LQKENI. The CDR3 has 15 residues. V dropped 4 bases and J dropped 8; count of bases not matched to a gene: 13. The whole variable domain, filled in from reference TRBV18 and TRBJ1-2, reads NAGVMQNPRHLVRRRGQEARLRCSPMKGHSHVYWYRQLPEEGLKFMVYLQKENIIDESGMPKERFSAEFPKEGPSILRIQQVVRGDSAAYFCASSLTRQGILGYTFGSGTRLTVV.

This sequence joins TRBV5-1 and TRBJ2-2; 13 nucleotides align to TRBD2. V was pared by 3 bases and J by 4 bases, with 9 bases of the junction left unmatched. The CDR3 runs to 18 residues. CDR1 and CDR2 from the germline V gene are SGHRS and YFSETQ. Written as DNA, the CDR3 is TGCGCCAGCAGCTCGGGACTAGCGGGGCGCTTTGGCACCGGGGAGCTGTTTTTT. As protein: CASSSGLAGRFGTGELFF. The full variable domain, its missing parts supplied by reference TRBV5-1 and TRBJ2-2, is KAGVTQTPRYLIKTRGQQVTLSCSPISGHRSVSWYQQTPGQGLQFLFEYFSETQRNKGNFPGRFSGRQFSNSRSEMNVSTLELGDSALYLCASSSGLAGRFGTGELFFGEGSRLTVL.

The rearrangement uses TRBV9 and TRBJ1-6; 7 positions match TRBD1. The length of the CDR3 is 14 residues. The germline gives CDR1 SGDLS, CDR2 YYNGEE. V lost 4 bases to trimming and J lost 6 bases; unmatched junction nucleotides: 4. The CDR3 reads CASSTTGFNSPLHF. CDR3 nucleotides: TGTGCCAGCAGCACGACAGGGTTTAATTCACCCCTCCACTTT.

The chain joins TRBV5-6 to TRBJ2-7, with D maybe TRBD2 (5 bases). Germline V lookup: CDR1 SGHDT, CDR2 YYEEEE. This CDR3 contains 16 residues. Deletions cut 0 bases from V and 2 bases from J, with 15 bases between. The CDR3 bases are TGTGCCAGCAGCTTGGTAGGCTTCGGGGTGCCCTACGAGCAGTACTTC. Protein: CASSLVGFGVPYEQYF.

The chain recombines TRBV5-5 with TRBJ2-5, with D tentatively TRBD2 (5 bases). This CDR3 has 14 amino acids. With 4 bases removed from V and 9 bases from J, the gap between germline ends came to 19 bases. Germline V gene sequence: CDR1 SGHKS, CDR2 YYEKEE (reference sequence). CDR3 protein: CASSPGHDNGAQYF. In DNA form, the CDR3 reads TGTGCCAGCAGCCCGGGCCACGATAACGGGGCCCAGTACTTC.

Here the CDR3 DNA reads TGTGCCAGCAGCCCCCAGGAGAACACCGGGGAGCTGTTTTTT. Protein: CASSPQENTGELFF. The chain employs TRBV7-2 and TRBJ2-2, with D unresolved. CDR3 length: 14 residues. The V end was cut by 5 bases, the J end by 1 base, with 8 bases between. The germline CDR1 and CDR2 sequences are SGHTA and FQGNSA.

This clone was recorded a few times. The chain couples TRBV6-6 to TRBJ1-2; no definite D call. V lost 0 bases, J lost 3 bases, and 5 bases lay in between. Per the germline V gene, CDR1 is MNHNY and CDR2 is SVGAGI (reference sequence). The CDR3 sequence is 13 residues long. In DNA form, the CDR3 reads TGTGCCAGCAGTTACTCCGCGGACTATGGCTACACCTTC. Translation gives CASSYSADYGYTF.

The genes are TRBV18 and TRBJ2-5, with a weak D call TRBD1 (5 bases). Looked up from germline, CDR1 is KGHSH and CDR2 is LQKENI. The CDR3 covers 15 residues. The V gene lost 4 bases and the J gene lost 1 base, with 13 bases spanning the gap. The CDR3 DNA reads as TGTGCCAGCTCACTTGTTGGACACTCCCAAGAGACCCAGTACTTC. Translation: CASSLVGHSQETQYF. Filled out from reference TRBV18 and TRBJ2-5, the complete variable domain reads NAGVMQNPRHLVRRRGQEARLRCSPMKGHSHVYWYRQLPEEGLKFMVYLQKENIIDESGMPKERFSAEFPKEGPSILRIQQVVRGDSAAYFCASSLVGHSQETQYFGPGTRLLVL.

CDR3 residues: CASSSGQPQETQYF. The CDR3 DNA reads as TGCGCCAGCAGCTCCGGACAGCCCCAAGAGACCCAGTACTTC. The chain couples TRBV5-1 to TRBJ2-5; weak D call: TRBD1 (6 bases). V lost 3 bases and J lost 1, with 10 bases in between. The CDR3 runs 14 residues. The germline V gene encodes CDR1 SGHRS and CDR2 YFSETQ.

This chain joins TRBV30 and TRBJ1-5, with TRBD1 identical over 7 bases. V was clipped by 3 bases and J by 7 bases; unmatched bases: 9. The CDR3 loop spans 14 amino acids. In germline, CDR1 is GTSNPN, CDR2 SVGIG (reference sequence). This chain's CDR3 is CAWRPDRDEQPQHF. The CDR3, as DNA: TGTGCCTGGAGGCCAGACAGGGATGAACAGCCCCAGCATTTT.

Written as DNA, the CDR3 is TGTGCCAGCAGCTTAGTATGGGACAGGCAGTACTTC. Protein product: CASSLVWDRQYF. The V gene is TRBV7-2, the J gene TRBJ2-7, with TRBD1 identical over 7 bases. V gave up 1 base and J gave up 9 bases; unmatched junction bases: 3. The CDR3 totals 12 residues. Germline values: CDR1 SGHTA, CDR2 FQGNSA.

The CDR3 is CASSLRTAAKNIQYF. CDR3 in DNA: TGTGCCAGCAGCTTGAGGACAGCAGCCAAAAACATTCAGTACTTC. This sequence joins TRBV5-4 and TRBJ2-4, with D perhaps TRBD1 (6 bases). The V end lost 1 base, the J end lost 0 bases, and 8 bases lay between the germline ends. The CDR3 loop spans 15 amino acids. Per germline, CDR1 SGHNT and CDR2 YYREEE (reference sequence).

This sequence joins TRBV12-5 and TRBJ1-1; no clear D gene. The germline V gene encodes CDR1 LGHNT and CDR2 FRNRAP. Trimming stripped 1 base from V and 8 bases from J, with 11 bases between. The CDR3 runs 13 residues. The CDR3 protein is CASGLEAGLEAFF. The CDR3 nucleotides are TGTGCTAGTGGTTTGGAGGCAGGCCTGGAAGCTTTCTTT.